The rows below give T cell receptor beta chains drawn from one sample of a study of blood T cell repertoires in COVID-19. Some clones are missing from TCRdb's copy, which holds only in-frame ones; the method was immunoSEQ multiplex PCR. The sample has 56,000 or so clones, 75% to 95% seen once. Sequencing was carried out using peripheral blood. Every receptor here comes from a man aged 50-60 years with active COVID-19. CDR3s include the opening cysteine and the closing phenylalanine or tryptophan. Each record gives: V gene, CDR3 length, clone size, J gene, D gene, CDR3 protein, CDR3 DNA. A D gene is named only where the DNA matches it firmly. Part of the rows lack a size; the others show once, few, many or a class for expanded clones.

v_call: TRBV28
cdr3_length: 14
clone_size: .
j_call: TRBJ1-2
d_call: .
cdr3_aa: CASSQSGRNYGYTF
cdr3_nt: TGTGCCAGCAGCCAGTCGGGGAGAAACTATGGCTACACCTTC

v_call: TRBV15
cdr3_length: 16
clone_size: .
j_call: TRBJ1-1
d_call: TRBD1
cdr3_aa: CATSIRGDRVYTEAFF
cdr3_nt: TGTGCCACCAGCATTCGGGGGGACAGGGTGTACACTGAAGCTTTCTTT

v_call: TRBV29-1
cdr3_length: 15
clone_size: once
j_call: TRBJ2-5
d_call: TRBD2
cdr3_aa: CSVARWVAGGETQYF
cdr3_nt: TGCAGCGTTGCCCGGTGGGTAGCGGGAGGGGAGACCCAGTACTTC

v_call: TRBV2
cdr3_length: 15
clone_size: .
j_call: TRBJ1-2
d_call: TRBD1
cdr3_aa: CASSPRDRWNYGYTF
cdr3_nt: TGTGCCAGCAGCCCCAGGGACAGATGGAACTATGGCTACACCTTC

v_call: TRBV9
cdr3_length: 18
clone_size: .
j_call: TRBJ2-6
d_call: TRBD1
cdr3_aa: CASSPNRDSYSGANVLTF
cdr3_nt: TGTGCCAGCAGCCCCAACCGGGACAGCTACTCTGGGGCCAACGTCCTGACTTTC

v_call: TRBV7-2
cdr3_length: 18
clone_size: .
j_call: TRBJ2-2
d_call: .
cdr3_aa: CASSLALLQGGNTGELFF
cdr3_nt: TGTGCCAGCAGCTTAGCGCTTCTTCAAGGAGGTAACACCGGGGAGCTGTTTTTT

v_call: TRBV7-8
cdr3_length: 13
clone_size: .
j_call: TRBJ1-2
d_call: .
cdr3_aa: CASSLGAGGGYTF
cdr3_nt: TGTGCCAGCAGCTTAGGGGCGGGGGGAGGCTACACCTTC

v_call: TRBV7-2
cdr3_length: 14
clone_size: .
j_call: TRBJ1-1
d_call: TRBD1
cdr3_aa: CASRFGTAETEAFF
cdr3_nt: TGTGCCAGCAGGTTCGGGACAGCGGAGACTGAAGCTTTCTTT

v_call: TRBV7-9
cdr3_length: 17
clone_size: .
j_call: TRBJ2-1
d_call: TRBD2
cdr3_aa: CASSPSGGFSSYNEQFF
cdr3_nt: TGTGCCAGCAGCCCTAGCGGGGGGTTTAGCTCCTACAATGAGCAGTTCTTC

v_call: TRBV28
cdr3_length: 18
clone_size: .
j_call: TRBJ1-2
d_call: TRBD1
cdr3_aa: CASSTTPGQGTYNYGYTF
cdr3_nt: TGTGCCAGCAGTACGACACCGGGACAGGGGACTTACAACTATGGCTACACCTTC

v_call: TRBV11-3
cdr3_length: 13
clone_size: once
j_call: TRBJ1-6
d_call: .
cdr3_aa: CASSLDVLSPLHF
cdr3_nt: TGTGCCAGCAGCTTAGACGTTCTTTCACCCCTCCACTTT

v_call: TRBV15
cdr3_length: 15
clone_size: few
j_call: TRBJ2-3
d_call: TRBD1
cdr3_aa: CATSRSQGATDTQYF
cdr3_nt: TGTGCCACCAGCAGGTCACAGGGGGCTACAGATACGCAGTATTTT

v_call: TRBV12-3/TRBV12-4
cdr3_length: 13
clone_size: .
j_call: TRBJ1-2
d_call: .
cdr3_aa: CASSLTRIYGYTF
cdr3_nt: TGTGCCAGCAGTTTAACCAGGATCTATGGCTACACCTTC

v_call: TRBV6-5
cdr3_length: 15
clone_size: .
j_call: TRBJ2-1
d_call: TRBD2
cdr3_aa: CASRFPGLPYNEQFF
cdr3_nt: TGTGCCAGCAGGTTCCCGGGACTACCTTACAATGAGCAGTTCTTC

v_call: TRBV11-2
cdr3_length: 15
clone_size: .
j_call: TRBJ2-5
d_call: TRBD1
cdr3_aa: CASSPALGQRETQYF
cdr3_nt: TGTGCCAGCAGCCCCGCCCTGGGACAGAGAGAGACCCAGTACTTC

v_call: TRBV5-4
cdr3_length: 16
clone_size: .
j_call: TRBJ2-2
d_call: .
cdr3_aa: CASSLIGRRSTGELFF
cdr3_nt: TGTGCCAGCAGCCTGATTGGGAGGAGGAGTACCGGGGAGCTGTTTTTT

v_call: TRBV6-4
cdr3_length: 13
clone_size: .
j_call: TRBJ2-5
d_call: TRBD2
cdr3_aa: CASSGTSQETQYF
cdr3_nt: TGTGCCAGCTCAGGGACTAGCCAGGAGACCCAGTACTTC

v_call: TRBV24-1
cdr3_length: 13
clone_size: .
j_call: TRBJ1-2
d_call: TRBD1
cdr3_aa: CATSDPGTEGYTF
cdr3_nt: TGTGCCACCAGTGATCCCGGGACAGAAGGCTACACCTTC

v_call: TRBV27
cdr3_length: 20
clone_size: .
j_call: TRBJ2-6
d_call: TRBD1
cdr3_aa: CASSFSRDRGDTSGANVLTF
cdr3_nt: TGTGCCAGCAGTTTTTCCCGGGACAGGGGTGACACCTCTGGGGCCAACGTCCTGACTTTC

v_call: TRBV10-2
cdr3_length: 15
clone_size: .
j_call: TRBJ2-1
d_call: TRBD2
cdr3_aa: CASSRSGGRYNEQFF
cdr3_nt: TGCGCCAGCAGTAGAAGCGGGGGGCGGTACAATGAGCAGTTCTTC

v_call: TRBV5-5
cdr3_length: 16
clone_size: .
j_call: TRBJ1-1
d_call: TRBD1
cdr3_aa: CASSFSQGVMNTEAFF
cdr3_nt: TGTGCCAGCAGCTTTAGCCAGGGGGTCATGAACACTGAAGCTTTCTTT

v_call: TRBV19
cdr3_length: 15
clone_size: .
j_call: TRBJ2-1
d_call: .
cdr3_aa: CASSGGLVSYNEQFF
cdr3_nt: TGTGCCAGTAGTGGGGGACTGGTGTCCTACAATGAGCAGTTCTTC

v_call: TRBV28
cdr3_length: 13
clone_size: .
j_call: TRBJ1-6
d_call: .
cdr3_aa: CASSREKNSPLHF
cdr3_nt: TGTGCCAGCAGTAGGGAGAAAAATTCACCCCTCCACTTT

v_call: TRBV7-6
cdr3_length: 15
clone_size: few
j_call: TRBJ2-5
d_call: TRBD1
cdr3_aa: CASSGGTGAQETQYF
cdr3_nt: TGTGCCAGCAGCGGCGGGACAGGGGCCCAAGAGACCCAGTACTTC

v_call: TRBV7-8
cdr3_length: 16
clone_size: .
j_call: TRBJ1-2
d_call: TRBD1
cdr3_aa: CASSSAPWTGEYGYTF
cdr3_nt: TGTGCCAGCAGCTCAGCACCGTGGACAGGGGAGTATGGCTACACCTTC

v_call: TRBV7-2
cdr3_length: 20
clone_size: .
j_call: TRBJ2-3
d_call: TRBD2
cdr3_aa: CASSLAGPGLAGPYSDTQYF
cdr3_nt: TGTGCCAGCAGCTTAGCGGGCCCGGGACTAGCGGGACCATACTCAGATACGCAGTATTTT

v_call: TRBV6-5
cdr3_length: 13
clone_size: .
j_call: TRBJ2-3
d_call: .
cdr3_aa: CASLGSKGDTQYF
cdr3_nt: TGTGCCAGCTTGGGGTCTAAGGGGGATACGCAGTATTTT

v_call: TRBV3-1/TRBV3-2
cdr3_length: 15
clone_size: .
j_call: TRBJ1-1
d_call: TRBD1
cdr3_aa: CASSQGILGQAEAFF
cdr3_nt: TGTGCCAGCAGCCAAGGCATATTAGGACAGGCGGAAGCTTTCTTT

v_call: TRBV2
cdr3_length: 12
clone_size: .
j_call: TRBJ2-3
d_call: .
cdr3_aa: CASSYLSDTQYF
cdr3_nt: TGTGCCAGCAGTTACCTATCGGATACGCAGTATTTT

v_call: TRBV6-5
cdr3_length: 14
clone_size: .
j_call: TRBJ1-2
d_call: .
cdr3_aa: CASSYGQGKYGYTF
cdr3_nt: TGTGCCAGCAGTTATGGGCAGGGCAAGTATGGCTACACCTTC

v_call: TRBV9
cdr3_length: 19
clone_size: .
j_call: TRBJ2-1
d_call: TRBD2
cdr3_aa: CASSPKLIGGLAGGREQFF
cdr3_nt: TGTGCCAGCAGCCCCAAGCTGATAGGGGGGCTAGCGGGAGGGAGAGAGCAGTTCTTC

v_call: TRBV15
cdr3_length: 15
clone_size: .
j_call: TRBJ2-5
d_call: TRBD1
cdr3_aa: CATSRGGQGLETQYF
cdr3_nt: TGTGCCACCAGCAGAGGGGGACAGGGCCTAGAGACCCAGTACTTC

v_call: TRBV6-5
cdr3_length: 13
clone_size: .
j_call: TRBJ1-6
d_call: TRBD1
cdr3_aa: CASKGQLNSPLHF
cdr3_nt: TGTGCCAGCAAGGGACAGTTGAATTCACCCCTCCACTTT

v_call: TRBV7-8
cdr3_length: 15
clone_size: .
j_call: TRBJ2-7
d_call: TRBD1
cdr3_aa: CASSLLGTESYEQYF
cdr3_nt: TGTGCCAGCAGCTTACTGGGGACAGAAAGTTACGAGCAGTACTTC

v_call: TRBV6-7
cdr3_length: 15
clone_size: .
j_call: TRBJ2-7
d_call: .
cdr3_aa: CASSDRDTSSYEQYF
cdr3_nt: TGTGCCAGCAGTGACCGGGACACGAGCTCCTACGAGCAGTACTTC

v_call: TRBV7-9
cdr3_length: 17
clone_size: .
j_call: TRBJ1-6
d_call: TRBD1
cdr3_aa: CASSRFPRDRNNSPLHF
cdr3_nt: TGTGCCAGCAGCCGATTCCCCCGGGACAGAAATAATTCACCCCTCCACTTT

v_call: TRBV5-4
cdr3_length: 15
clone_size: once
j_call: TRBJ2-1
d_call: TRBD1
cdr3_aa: CASSLGQGDYNEQFF
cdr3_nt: TGTGCCAGCAGCTTGGGGCAGGGGGACTACAATGAGCAGTTCTTC

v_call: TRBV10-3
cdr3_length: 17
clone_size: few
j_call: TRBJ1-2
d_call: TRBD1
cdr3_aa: CAISEGQAQGTNYGYTF
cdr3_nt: TGTGCCATCAGTGAAGGACAGGCCCAAGGGACTAACTATGGCTACACCTTC

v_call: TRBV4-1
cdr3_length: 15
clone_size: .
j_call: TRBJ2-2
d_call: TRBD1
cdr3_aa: CASSLRTGEPGELFF
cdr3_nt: TGCGCCAGCAGCCTACGGACAGGGGAACCCGGGGAGCTGTTTTTT

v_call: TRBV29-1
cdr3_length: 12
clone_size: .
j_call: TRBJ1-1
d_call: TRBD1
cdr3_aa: CSGRGLNTEAFF
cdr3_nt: TGCAGCGGCAGGGGGCTGAACACTGAAGCTTTCTTT

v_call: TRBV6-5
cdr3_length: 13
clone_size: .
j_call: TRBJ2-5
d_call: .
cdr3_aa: CATQSGIMGPQYF
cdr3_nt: TGTGCCACCCAGTCAGGAATAATGGGGCCCCAGTACTTC

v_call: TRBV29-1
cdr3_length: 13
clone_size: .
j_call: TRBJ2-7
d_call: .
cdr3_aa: CSVARSIEYEQYF
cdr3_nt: TGCAGCGTTGCTAGGTCAATAGAGTACGAGCAGTACTTC

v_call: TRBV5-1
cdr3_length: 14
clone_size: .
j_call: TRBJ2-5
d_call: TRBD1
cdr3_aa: CASSAGTAQETQYF
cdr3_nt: TGCGCCAGCAGCGCCGGGACAGCTCAAGAGACCCAGTACTTC

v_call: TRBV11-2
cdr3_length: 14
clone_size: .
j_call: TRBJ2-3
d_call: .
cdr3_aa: CASSLAINTDTQYF
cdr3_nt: TGTGCCAGCAGCTTAGCTATAAACACAGATACGCAGTATTTT

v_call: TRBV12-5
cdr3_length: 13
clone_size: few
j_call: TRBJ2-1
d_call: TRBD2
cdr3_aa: CASGASGRNEQFF
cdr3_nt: TGTGCTAGTGGGGCTAGCGGGAGGAATGAGCAGTTCTTC

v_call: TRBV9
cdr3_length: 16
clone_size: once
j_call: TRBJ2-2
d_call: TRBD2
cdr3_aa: CASSVDASGRTGELFF
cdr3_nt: TGTGCCAGCAGCGTAGACGCTAGCGGGAGGACCGGGGAGCTGTTTTTT

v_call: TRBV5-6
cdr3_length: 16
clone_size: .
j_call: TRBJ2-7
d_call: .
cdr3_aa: CASSLKGRGGRYEQYF
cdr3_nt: TGTGCCAGCAGCTTGAAGGGTAGGGGGGGCCGGTACGAGCAGTACTTC